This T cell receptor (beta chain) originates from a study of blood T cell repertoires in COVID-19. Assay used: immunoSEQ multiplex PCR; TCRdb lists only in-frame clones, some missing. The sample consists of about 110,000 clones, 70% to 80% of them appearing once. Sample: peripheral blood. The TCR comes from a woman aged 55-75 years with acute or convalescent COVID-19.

CDR3 coding DNA: TGTGCCAGCAGCCCAGGGACAGGGCCGAACTATGGCTACACCTTC. Its protein is CASSPGTGPNYGYTF. V and J are TRBV28 and TRBJ1-2; 9 nucleotides match TRBD1. The germline gives CDR1 MDHEN, CDR2 SYDVKM. Trimming cost V 6 bases and J 2 bases; bases outside gene matches: 7. The CDR3 consists of 15 residues.